Below, one TCR beta chain is given with its context. Amplified material comprised TCR beta CDR3 regions derived from RNA transcripts. RT-PCR in the first round used HTBI primers; a second-round multiplex PCR followed. Each CDR3 protein is one row after TCRdb ran MiXCR on the multiplex PCR reads. The table lists 1 million to 1.3 million distinct CDR3 sequences, 36% of them singletons. This sample was included in a study of Graves' ophthalmopathy and Graves' hyperthyroidism. Source material: peripheral blood or thyroid tissue (not recorded which). The TCR was taken from an adult man with Graves' hyperthyroidism.

The CDR3 bases are TGTGCCCGATTGGGGACTGAAGCTTTCTTT. The encoded protein is CARLGTEAFF. The rearrangement links TRBV7-2 to TRBJ1-1, with no clear D. CDR3 size: 10 residues. The germline CDR1 and CDR2 sequences are SGHTA and FQGNSA. V lost 11 bases to trimming and J lost 5 bases, with 9 bases between them. Based on the CDR3 plus reference TRBV7-2 and TRBJ1-1, the full variable domain is GAGVSQSPSNKVTEKGKDVELRCDPISGHTALYWYRQSLGQGLEFLIYFQGNSAPDKSGLPSDRFSAERTGGSVSTLTIQRTQQEDSAVYLCARLGTEAFFGQGTRLTVV.